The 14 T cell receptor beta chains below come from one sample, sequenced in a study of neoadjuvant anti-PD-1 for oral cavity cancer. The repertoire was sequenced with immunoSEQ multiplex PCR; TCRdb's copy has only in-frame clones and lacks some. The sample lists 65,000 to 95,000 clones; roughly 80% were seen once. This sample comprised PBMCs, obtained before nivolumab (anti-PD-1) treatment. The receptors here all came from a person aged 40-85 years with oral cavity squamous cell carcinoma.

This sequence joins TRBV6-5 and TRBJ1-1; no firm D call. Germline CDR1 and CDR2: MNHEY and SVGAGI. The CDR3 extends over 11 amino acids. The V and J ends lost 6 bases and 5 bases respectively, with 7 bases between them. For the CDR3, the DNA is TGTGCCAGCAGAAGCCGGACTGAAGCTTTCTTT. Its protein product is CASRSRTEAFF.

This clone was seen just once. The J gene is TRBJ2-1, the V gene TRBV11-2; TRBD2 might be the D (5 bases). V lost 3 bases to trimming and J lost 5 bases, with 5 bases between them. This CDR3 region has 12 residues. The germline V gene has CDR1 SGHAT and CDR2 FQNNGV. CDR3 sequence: CASSFSDNEQFF. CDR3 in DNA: TGTGCCAGCAGCTTTAGCGACAATGAGCAGTTCTTC.

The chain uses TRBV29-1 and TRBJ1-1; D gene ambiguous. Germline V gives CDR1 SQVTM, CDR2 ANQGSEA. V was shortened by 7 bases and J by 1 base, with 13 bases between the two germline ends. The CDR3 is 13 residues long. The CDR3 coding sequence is TGCAGCGCTAGACCGAGACAGAACACTGAAGCTTTCTTT. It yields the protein CSARPRQNTEAFF.

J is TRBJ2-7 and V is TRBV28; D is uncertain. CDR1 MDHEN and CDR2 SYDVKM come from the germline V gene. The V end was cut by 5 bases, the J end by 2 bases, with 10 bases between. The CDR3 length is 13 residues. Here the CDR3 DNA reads TGTGCCAGCAGTATTCTCAACGCCTACGAGCAGTACTTC. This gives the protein CASSILNAYEQYF. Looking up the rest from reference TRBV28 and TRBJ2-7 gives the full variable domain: DVKVTQSSRYLVKRTGEKVFLECVQDMDHENMFWYRQDPGLGLRLIYFSYDVKMKEKGDIPEGYSVSREKKERFSLILESASTNQTSMYLCASSILNAYEQYFGPGTRLTVT.

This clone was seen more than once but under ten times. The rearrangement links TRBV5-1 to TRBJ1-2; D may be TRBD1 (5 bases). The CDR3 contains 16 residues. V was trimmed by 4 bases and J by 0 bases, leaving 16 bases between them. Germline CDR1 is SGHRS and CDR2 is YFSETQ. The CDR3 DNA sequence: TGCGCCAGCAGCCCCGTGGGACGGGTGCCTAACTATGGCTACACCTTC. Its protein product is CASSPVGRVPNYGYTF.

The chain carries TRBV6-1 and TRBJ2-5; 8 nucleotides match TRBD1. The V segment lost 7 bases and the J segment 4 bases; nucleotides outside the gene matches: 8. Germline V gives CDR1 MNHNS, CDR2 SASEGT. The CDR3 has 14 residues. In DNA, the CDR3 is TGTGCCAGCAACGACAGGGGCCGGGGAGAGACCCAGTACTTC. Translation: CASNDRGRGETQYF.

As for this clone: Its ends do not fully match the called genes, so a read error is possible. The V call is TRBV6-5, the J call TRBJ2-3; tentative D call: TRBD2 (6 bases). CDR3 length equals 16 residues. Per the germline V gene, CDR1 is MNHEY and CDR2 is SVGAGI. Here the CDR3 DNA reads TGTGTCAGCAGTTACGGGGGTAGCCTTCCCTCAGATACGCAGTATTTT. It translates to CVSSYGGSLPSDTQYF.

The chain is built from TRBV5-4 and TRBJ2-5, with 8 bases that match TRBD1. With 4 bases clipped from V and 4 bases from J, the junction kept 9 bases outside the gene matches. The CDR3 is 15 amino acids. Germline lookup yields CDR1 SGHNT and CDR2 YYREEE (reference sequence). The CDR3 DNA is TGTGCCAGCAGCCTGGCCCGAGGACAGGGAGAGACCCAGTACTTC. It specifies CASSLARGQGETQYF. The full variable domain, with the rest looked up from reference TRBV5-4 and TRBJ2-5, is ETGVTQSPTHLIKTRGQQVTLRCSSQSGHNTVSWYQQALGQGPQFIFQYYREEENGRGNFPPRFSGLQFPNYSSELNVNALELDDSALYLCASSLARGQGETQYFGPGTRLLVL.

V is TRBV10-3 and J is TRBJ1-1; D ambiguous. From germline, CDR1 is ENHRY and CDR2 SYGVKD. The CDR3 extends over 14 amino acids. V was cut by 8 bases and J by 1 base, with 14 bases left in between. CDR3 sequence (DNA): TGTGCCATCTCCGAAGGATCCGGGAACACTGAAGCTTTCTTT. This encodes CAISEGSGNTEAFF.

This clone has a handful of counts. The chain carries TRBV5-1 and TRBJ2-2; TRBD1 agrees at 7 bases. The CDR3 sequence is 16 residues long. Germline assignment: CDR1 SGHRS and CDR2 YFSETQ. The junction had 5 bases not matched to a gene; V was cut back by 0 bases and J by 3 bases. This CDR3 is CASSLEGAWDTGELFF. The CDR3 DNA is TGCGCCAGCAGCTTGGAGGGGGCCTGGGACACCGGGGAGCTGTTTTTT.

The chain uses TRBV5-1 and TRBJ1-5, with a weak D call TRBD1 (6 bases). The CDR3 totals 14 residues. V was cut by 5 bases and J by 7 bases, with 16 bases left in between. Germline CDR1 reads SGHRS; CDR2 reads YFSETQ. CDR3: CASRSTPGEQPQHF. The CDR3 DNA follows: TGCGCCAGCAGGTCGACGCCAGGGGAACAGCCCCAGCATTTT.

The CDR3 loop is CASRRGQANPEAFF. CDR3 DNA sequence: TGCGCCAGCAGAAGGGGACAGGCCAACCCTGAAGCTTTCTTT. The rearrangement joins TRBV10-2 to TRBJ1-1, with 8 bases lining up with TRBD1. The CDR3 loop spans 14 amino acids. Germline-derived CDR1 and CDR2 are WSHSY and SAAADI. V trimming: 6 bases; J trimming: 6 bases; junction bases outside the gene matches: 9.

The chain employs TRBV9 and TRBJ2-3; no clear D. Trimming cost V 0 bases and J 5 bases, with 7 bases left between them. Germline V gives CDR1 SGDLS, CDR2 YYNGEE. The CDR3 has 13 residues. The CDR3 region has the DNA TGTGCCAGCAGCGTAGTTACAGTAGATACGCAGTATTTT. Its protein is CASSVVTVDTQYF.

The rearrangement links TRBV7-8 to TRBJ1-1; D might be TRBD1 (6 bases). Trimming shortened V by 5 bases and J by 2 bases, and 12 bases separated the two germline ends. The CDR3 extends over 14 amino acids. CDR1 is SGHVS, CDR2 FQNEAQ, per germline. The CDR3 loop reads CASSPGAGNTEAFF. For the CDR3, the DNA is TGTGCCAGCAGCCCAGGGGCTGGAAACACTGAAGCTTTCTTT. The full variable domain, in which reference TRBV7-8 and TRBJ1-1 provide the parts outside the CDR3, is GAGVSQSPRYKVAKRGQDVALRCDPISGHVSLFWYQQALGQGPEFLTYFQNEAQLDKSGLPSDRFFAERPEGSVSTLKIQRTQQEDSAVYLCASSPGAGNTEAFFGQGTRLTVV.